This TCR beta chain was captured in a study of OX40 agonist ivuxolimab in advanced cancers. The data were produced by immunoSEQ multiplex PCR, yet TCRdb's version contains in-frame clones alone and is incomplete. The sample has around 29,000 clones, approximately 91% seen once. The CDR3 has 13 residues. V dropped 2 bases and J dropped 9; count of bases not matched to a gene: 0. Germline lookup yields CDR1 SGHVS and CDR2 FQNEAQ. This TCR came from an adult with an advanced solid tumor such as melanoma, head and neck, liver or kidney cancer. Source: CD4+ or CD8+ T cells sorted from blood, taken in a trial of the OX40 agonist ivuxolimab. The chain employs TRBV7-8 and TRBJ2-1, with 11 bases matching TRBD2. The CDR3 spells CASSLLAGGEQFF. CDR3 bases: TGTGCCAGCAGCTTACTAGCGGGGGGTGAGCAGTTCTTC.